Listed here is a single T cell receptor beta chain. The V and J ends lost 7 bases and 4 bases respectively, with 7 bases between them. The CDR3 is made up of 11 amino acids. Germline lookup yields CDR1 SGDLS and CDR2 YYNGEE. This sample is part of a study of blood T cell repertoires in COVID-19. Original processing notes: How many nucleated cells were present was estimated from reference gene primer amplification. Only in-frame clones appear in the TCRdb table, and some are missing; sequencing was by immunoSEQ multiplex PCR. V and J calls and clone size are as listed in that table; D and trimming were resolved from the DNA. The sample yields tens of thousands of clones, over 85% seen once.

The origin of this receptor is a middle-aged man with COVID-19, enrolled during active disease. Sample: peripheral blood. The chain recombines TRBV9 with TRBJ2-3, with D uncertain. The CDR3 loop is CASGRSDTQYF. In nucleotides, the CDR3 is TGTGCCAGCGGCAGATCAGATACGCAGTATTTT. Drawing the rest from reference TRBV9 and TRBJ2-3, the complete variable domain is DSGVTQTPKHLITATGQRVTLRCSPRSGDLSVYWYQQSLDQGLQFLIQYYNGEERAKGNILERFSAQQFPDLHSELNLSSLELGDSALYFCASGRSDTQYFGPGTRLTVL.